Shown below are 6 T cell receptor beta chains from a single sample sequenced in a study of early T cells in non-severe SARS-CoV-2 infection. One entry per CDR3 protein, called by TCRdb with MiXCR from the 5' RACE reads. The sample yields 50,000 or so distinct CDR3 sequences, 4.5% to 7% seen once. Material for sequencing was whole blood. The receptors come from an adult who was a healthcare worker with PCR-confirmed SARS-CoV-2 infection or an uninfected control (not recorded which).

There are many counts of this clonotype. In nucleotides, the CDR3 is TGTGCCAGCCGCAGCGCAATAAGGATGGATACGCAGTATTTT. As protein: CASRSAIRMDTQYF. The V and J genes are TRBV7-2 and TRBJ2-3; no definite D call. V dropped 8 bases and J dropped 6 bases, with 18 bases sitting between them. The CDR3 runs to 14 residues. The germline V gene has CDR1 SGHTA and CDR2 FQGNSA.

This clonotype was found many times. The rearrangement uses TRBV6-5 and TRBJ1-4; D not resolved. CDR3 length equals 15 residues. The germline V and J ends were trimmed by 1 base and 4 bases, with 10 bases remaining between them. CDR1 is MNHEY and CDR2 is SVGAGI in the germline V gene. The CDR3 DNA follows: TGTGCCAGCAGTTACTTCGGTACGGATAATGAAAAACTGTTTTTT. This sequence encodes CASSYFGTDNEKLFF.

The chain recombines TRBV20-1 with TRBJ1-2; D is unresolved. V was shortened by 3 bases and J by 6 bases, with 14 bases between the two germline ends. Per the germline V gene, CDR1 is DFQATT and CDR2 is SNEGSKA (reference sequence). The CDR3 is 13 amino acids. CDR3 amino acids: CSASLVGRDGYTF. The CDR3 DNA is TGCAGTGCTAGTTTGGTCGGGAGGGATGGCTACACCTTC.

This clonotype was seen repeatedly, ten times or more. V usage is TRBV2 and J usage is TRBJ1-4; a weak D match, TRBD1 (5 bases). CDR1 and CDR2 (germline): SNHLY, FYNNEI. V was clipped by 6 bases and J by 4 bases, with 12 bases between them. CDR3 size: 14 residues. CDR3 sequence reads: CASSVAGFNEKLFF. CDR3 DNA sequence: TGTGCCAGCAGCGTGGCAGGGTTTAATGAAAAACTGTTTTTT.

Ten or more counts support this clonotype. V is TRBV10-3 and J is TRBJ1-5, with D possibly TRBD1 on 5 matching bases. The CDR3 consists of 14 residues. The germline V gene has CDR1 ENHRY and CDR2 SYGVKD. V lost 6 bases and J 3 bases, leaving 12 bases between the germline ends. CDR3 protein: CAIREGRDNQPQHF. The CDR3 DNA sequence: TGTGCCATCAGAGAGGGACGGGACAATCAGCCCCAGCATTTT.

In this sample, this clonotype turned up a few times. Here the CDR3 DNA reads TGTGCCTCCCTCCAAGCGGGGGTGATTGGTGAGCAGTTCTTC. As protein: CASLQAGVIGEQFF. This chain uses TRBV2 with TRBJ2-1; 8 nucleotides align to TRBD2. The J segment lost 9 bases and the V segment lost 11 bases, leaving 15 bases of the junction unmatched. Germline V gene lookup returns CDR1 SNHLY and CDR2 FYNNEI. CDR3 size: 14 residues.